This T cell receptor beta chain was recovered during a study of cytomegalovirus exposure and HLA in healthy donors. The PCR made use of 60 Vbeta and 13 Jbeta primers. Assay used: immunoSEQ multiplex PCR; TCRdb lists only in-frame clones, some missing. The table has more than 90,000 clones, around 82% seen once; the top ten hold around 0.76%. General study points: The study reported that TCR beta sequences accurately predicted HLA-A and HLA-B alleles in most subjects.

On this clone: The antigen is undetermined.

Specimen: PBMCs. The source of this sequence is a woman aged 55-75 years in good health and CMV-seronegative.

The CDR3 protein is CASSQGLARGNEQFF. CDR3 nucleotide sequence: TGCGCCAGCAGCCAAGGGCTAGCGCGAGGAAATGAGCAGTTCTTC. The genes are TRBV4-3 and TRBJ2-1; D possibly corresponds to TRBD2 (6 bases). The CDR3 extends over 15 amino acids. Germline CDR1 and CDR2: LGHNA and YSLEER. The germline V and J ends were trimmed by 1 base and 7 bases, with 14 bases remaining between them.